This TCR beta chain was sequenced in a study of shared clonotypes between healthy human individuals. The CDR3 is 14 amino acids. V gave up 0 bases and J gave up 3 bases, with 10 bases separating them. Germline CDR1 reads SGHRS; CDR2 reads YFSETQ. Researchers divided each subset's genomic DNA evenly across several immunoSEQ plates. Assay used: immunoSEQ multiplex PCR; TCRdb lists only in-frame clones, some missing. Among hundreds of thousands of clones listed, 79% were seen once. This sequence was found in a woman in her thirties or forties in good health. Some clones in this sample may be carry-over from other donors' samples. The chain combines TRBV5-1 with TRBJ2-7; D perhaps matches TRBD1 (5 bases). Input material: PBMCs. CDR3 region: CASSLGGFDYEQYF. CDR3 sequence (DNA): TGCGCCAGCAGCTTGGGGGGCTTTGACTACGAGCAGTACTTC.